The clone carrying this T cell receptor (beta chain) was counted many times. What it binds is not known. The data derive from a study of blood T cells in healthy people across ages. Combining a sample-barcoded 5' primer with a J-beta primer mix, a second PCR ran for 7 to 11 cycles. TCRdb re-analysed the 5' RACE reads in MiXCR, keeping a single row per CDR3 protein. Of some 930,000 distinct CDR3 sequences in the sample, roughly 28% were seen once. General study results and limits: When set beside aged donors, long-lived donors presented more naive CD4+ cells and higher diversity.

There are 12 residues in the CDR3. The germline V gene encodes CDR1 ENHRY and CDR2 SYGVKD. V was trimmed by 3 bases and J by 6 bases, leaving 9 bases between them. These records were also assigned to another study, of T cells of mothers and their children.

Source material: blood. The genes are TRBV10-3 and TRBJ2-7, with D unresolved. This clonotype originated in a woman in her forties in good health. The CDR3 reads CAISDSYSEQYF. The CDR3 coding sequence is TGTGCCATCAGTGATTCGTATTCCGAGCAGTACTTC.